This is a list of T cell receptor beta chains from one sample in a study of cytomegalovirus exposure and HLA in healthy donors. The repertoire was sequenced with immunoSEQ multiplex PCR; TCRdb's copy has only in-frame clones and lacks some. The repertoire holds some 80,000 clones, with 10% as singletons. The specimen was PBMCs. All receptors derive from a man aged 55-75 years in good health and CMV-seropositive. Both conserved end residues are part of each CDR3. The order of the fields is J gene, CDR3 length, clone size, V gene, D gene, CDR3 DNA, CDR3 protein. The D gene is left open where the match is weak. Where a row states a size, it is once, few, many or the class of an expanded clone; other rows omit it.

TRBJ1-2 | 15 | NA | TRBV11-2 | NA | TGTGCCAGCAGCCCGAGGACCTACAGGGCCCATGGCTACACCTTC | CASSPRTYRAHGYTF
TRBJ2-5 | 13 | NA | TRBV6-5 | NA | TGTGCCAGCAGTTACACCGGGGGAGAGACCCAGTACTTC | CASSYTGGETQYF
TRBJ1-2 | 15 | NA | TRBV14 | TRBD1 | TGTGCCAGCAGCCAAGAGAGGACAGGGACGAATGGCTACACCTTC | CASSQERTGTNGYTF
TRBJ2-5 | 12 | few | TRBV2 | NA | TGTGCCAGCAGCCTCAACGGGGAGACCCAGTACTTC | CASSLNGETQYF
TRBJ1-4 | 16 | few | TRBV15 | NA | TGTGCCACCAGCACCTCTGAACGGGGGGTCCGTGAAAAACTGTTTTTT | CATSTSERGVREKLFF
TRBJ2-3 | 14 | few | TRBV5-1 | TRBD2 | TGCGCCAGCAGTCGGCTAGCGGGCACAGATACGCAGTATTTT | CASSRLAGTDTQYF
TRBJ1-4 | 16 | NA | TRBV27 | NA | TGTGCCAGCAGACAAAACGGTGGGCAAACTAATGAAAAACTGTTTTTT | CASRQNGGQTNEKLFF
TRBJ1-4 | 14 | NA | TRBV7-2 | NA | TGTGCCAGCAGCTTAATGGGAGCTGTCGAAAAACTGTTTTTT | CASSLMGAVEKLFF
TRBJ1-1 | 14 | NA | TRBV6-5 | TRBD1 | TGTGCCAGCAGACCGGACAGGCTGAACACTGAAGCTTTCTTT | CASRPDRLNTEAFF
TRBJ2-3 | 17 | NA | TRBV5-8 | NA | TGTGCCAGCAGCGGTCGACTAAGAAGTCCTAGCACAGATACGCAGTATTTT | CASSGRLRSPSTDTQYF
TRBJ2-1 | 16 | NA | TRBV5-3 | TRBD1 | TGTGCCAGAAGCTCCCTCCCACAGGGGTCCTACAATGAGCAGTTCTTC | CARSSLPQGSYNEQFF